This T cell receptor beta chain comes out of a study of molecular identifiers for immune sequencing clone quantification. TCRdb re-derived calls from the PCR reads in MiXCR, one entry per CDR3 protein. The sample holds hundreds of thousands of distinct CDR3 sequences, about 20% seen once. Germline CDR1 is DFQATT and CDR2 is SNEGSKA (reference sequence). This CDR3 has 14 amino acids. The V segment lost 0 bases and the J segment 3 bases; nucleotides outside the gene matches: 5. The sample taken for sequencing was naive CD8+ T cells from blood, with Jurkat cell RNA spiked in. Indicated subset: FACS-sorted CD8+CD4-CCR7+CD45RA+ naive T cells. The rearrangement joins TRBV20-1 to TRBJ2-7; 7 nucleotides agree with TRBD2. The sequence was collected from a human donor in good health. Some libraries in this study had Jurkat cell RNA spiked in. CDR3 in amino acids: CSARELAPSYEQYF. The DNA of the CDR3 is TGCAGTGCTAGAGAACTAGCGCCAAGCTACGAGCAGTACTTC.